The present T cell receptor (beta chain) was sequenced within a study of Ad26.COV2.S vaccination and SARS-CoV-2 variants. The wider study: In the study, Ad26.COV2.S was injected intramuscularly once, or twice 56 days apart. Study-level results: Vaccinees showed greater spike-specific TCR breadth than placebo recipients. Assessments of TCR breadth and depth may have underestimated the total T cell responses.

Treatment given: around 19 received Ad26.COV2.S at low or high dose, single or two shots; roughly 5 received placebo; per-sample allocation not given. It was on day 63 after the first vaccine or placebo injection that samples were taken. The study used a vaccine consisting of an Ad26 vector that expressed Wuhan-strain SARS-CoV-2 spike. This CDR3 is built from 15 residues. Unmatched junction bases numbered 7, after V lost 4 bases and J lost 4 bases. Per the germline V gene, CDR1 is SEHNR and CDR2 is FQNEAQ (reference sequence). The table came from immunoSEQ multiplex PCR; TCRdb's copy has only in-frame clones and leaves some out. The data contain approximately 410,000 clones, 88% of them seen just once; the ten biggest clones take up about 4%. With respect to this clone: Its antigen remains unidentified.

The material was peripheral blood, obtained in a trial of Ad26.COV2.S vaccine versus placebo. The genes are TRBV7-9 and TRBJ2-1; 7 bases map to TRBD1. The TCR sequence derives from a person aged 18-65 years who received the Ad26.COV2.S COVID-19 vaccine or a placebo. The CDR3, as DNA: TGTGCCAGCAGCTCACCGGGACAGAATTACAATGAGCAGTTCTTC. Translated, it gives CASSSPGQNYNEQFF.